The sequence of this T cell receptor beta chain was determined in a study of T cells in Graves' hyperthyroidism and ophthalmopathy. This clonotype was detected a few times. RNA transcripts were the template for amplifying TCR beta CDR3 regions. When the TCR CDR3 underwent first-round RT-PCR, the HTBI primer set was used. TCRdb itself ran the multiplex PCR reads through MiXCR, one entry per CDR3 protein. The sample comprises hundreds of thousands of distinct CDR3 sequences, approximately 15% of which are singletons, and 12% to 15% rests with the top ten. V gave up 3 bases and J gave up 5 bases, with 14 bases separating them. Germline V gene sequence: CDR1 MGHRA, CDR2 YSYEKL. The CDR3 totals 15 residues.

This receptor was taken from a woman younger than 30 with Graves' hyperthyroidism. What was sequenced was blood. V usage is TRBV4-1 and J usage is TRBJ2-1, with a weak D call TRBD2 (6 bases). CDR3 sequence: CASSQTGVADNEQFF. CDR3 coding DNA: TGCGCCAGCAGCCAGACCGGGGTAGCGGACAATGAGCAGTTCTTC.